The 2 T cell receptor beta chains below were found in one sample sequenced in a study of T cells in localized non-small cell lung cancer. Produced via immunoSEQ multiplex PCR; TCRdb's table is partial and in-frame only. Among 55,000 to 75,000 clones listed, roughly nine tenths were seen once. Sequencing used peripheral blood, obtained before any cancer treatment. These receptors came from a male donor older than 55 with stage III squamous cell lung carcinoma.

The V and J genes are TRBV21-1 and TRBJ2-3; the listed D gene, TRBD1, was not tested against the DNA. TRBV21-1 is a pseudogene segment. The CDR3 is made up of 16 amino acids. Here the CDR3 DNA reads TGTGCCAGCAGCAATTGGAACAGGGCTAGCACAGATACGCAGTATTTT. Its protein product is CASSNWNRASTDTQYF.

The chain is built from TRBV11-2 and TRBJ1-2, with D unresolved. Germline lookup yields CDR1 SGHAT and CDR2 FQNNGV. V lost 5 bases, J lost 5 bases, and 21 bases lay in between. The CDR3 contains 16 residues. The CDR3 loop reads CASSPQGGWNVYGYTF. The CDR3 coding sequence is TGTGCCAGCAGCCCCCAAGGAGGTTGGAATGTATATGGCTACACCTTC.